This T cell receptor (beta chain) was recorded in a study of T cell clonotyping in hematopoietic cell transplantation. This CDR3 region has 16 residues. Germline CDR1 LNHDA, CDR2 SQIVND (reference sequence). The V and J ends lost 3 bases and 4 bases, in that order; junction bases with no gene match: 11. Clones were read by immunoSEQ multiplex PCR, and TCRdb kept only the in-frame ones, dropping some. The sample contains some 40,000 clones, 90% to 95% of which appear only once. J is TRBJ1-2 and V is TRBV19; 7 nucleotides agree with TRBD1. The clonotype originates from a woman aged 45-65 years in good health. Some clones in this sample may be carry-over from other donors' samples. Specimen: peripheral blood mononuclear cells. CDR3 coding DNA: TGTGCCAGTAGTATTAACAAAGGACAGGAGTTCTATGGCTACACCTTC. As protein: CASSINKGQEFYGYTF.